Listed below are T cell receptor beta chains from one sample, sequenced in a study of T cell repertoires in cytomegalovirus infection. TCRdb analysed the reads with MiXCR anew, one entry per CDR3 protein. This sample has approximately 97,000 distinct CDR3 sequences; 16% occur once, and the top ten carry about 7.3%. Sequencing was carried out using PBMCs. Every receptor here comes from a human donor in good health (CMV status not recorded). Some clones in this sample may be carry-over from other donors' samples. The CDR3 runs from the conserved cysteine through the conserved F or W. D genes are given only for firm matches. Not every row has a clone size; where given, it reads once, few, many or a size class.

clone size: NA
V gene: TRBV19
J gene: TRBJ1-4
D gene: NA
CDR3 DNA: TGTGCCAGTAACGGCGGGGGTGAAAAACTGTTTTTT
CDR3 protein: CASNGGGEKLFF

clone size: NA
V gene: TRBV2
J gene: TRBJ2-5
D gene: NA
CDR3 DNA: TGTGCCAGCAGTGGACAGTTGGAAGAGACCCAGTACTTC
CDR3 protein: CASSGQLEETQYF

clone size: many
V gene: TRBV7-2
J gene: TRBJ2-7
D gene: TRBD2
CDR3 DNA: TGTGCCAGCAGCTCCTGGACTAGCGGGAGGCCTGGCGAGCAGTACTTC
CDR3 protein: CASSSWTSGRPGEQYF

clone size: many
V gene: TRBV10-3
J gene: TRBJ2-2
D gene: NA
CDR3 DNA: TGTGCCGTAACGGGCCTCCAGGGCTCCGGGGAGCTGTTTTTT
CDR3 protein: CAVTGLQGSGELFF

clone size: few
V gene: TRBV11-3
J gene: TRBJ2-1
D gene: NA
CDR3 DNA: TGTGCCAGCGCCGGGGCCCTAGGGTCCGAGCAGTTCTTC
CDR3 protein: CASAGALGSEQFF

clone size: few
V gene: TRBV28
J gene: TRBJ2-7
D gene: NA
CDR3 DNA: TGTGCCAGCAGTCCCGTTAATCGAGGGCCTAGCTCCTACGAGCAGTACTTC
CDR3 protein: CASSPVNRGPSSYEQYF

clone size: NA
V gene: TRBV7-3
J gene: TRBJ2-1
D gene: TRBD2
CDR3 DNA: TGTGCCAGCAGCCCCGGGGGGAGCCCCTACAATGAGCAGTTCTTC
CDR3 protein: CASSPGGSPYNEQFF

clone size: NA
V gene: TRBV7-6
J gene: TRBJ2-5
D gene: TRBD2
CDR3 DNA: TGTGCCAGCAGTCGATCACCATCTAGCGGGGGCCTGTACCAAGAGACCCAGTACTTC
CDR3 protein: CASSRSPSSGGLYQETQYF

clone size: many
V gene: TRBV12-3/TRBV12-4
J gene: TRBJ1-5
D gene: NA
CDR3 DNA: TGTGCCAGCAGTTCCGCCCGGGACTGGGGCAATCAGCCCCAGCATTTT
CDR3 protein: CASSSARDWGNQPQHF

clone size: NA
V gene: TRBV2
J gene: TRBJ2-1
D gene: TRBD1
CDR3 DNA: TGTGCCAGCAGTGTGGGACAGGGGTCCGATGAGCAGTTCTTC
CDR3 protein: CASSVGQGSDEQFF

clone size: few
V gene: TRBV4-2
J gene: TRBJ2-2
D gene: NA
CDR3 DNA: TGTGCCAGCAGCCCGCGATCCACCTCGGCCGGGGAGCTGTTTTTT
CDR3 protein: CASSPRSTSAGELFF

clone size: many
V gene: TRBV29-1
J gene: TRBJ2-3
D gene: NA
CDR3 DNA: TGCAGCGGGGAGAGTTCTGCTACGCAGTATTTT
CDR3 protein: CSGESSATQYF

clone size: few
V gene: TRBV29-1
J gene: TRBJ1-5
D gene: TRBD1
CDR3 DNA: TGCAGCGCCTCGACAGGGGCTAGCAATCAGCCCCAGCATTTT
CDR3 protein: CSASTGASNQPQHF